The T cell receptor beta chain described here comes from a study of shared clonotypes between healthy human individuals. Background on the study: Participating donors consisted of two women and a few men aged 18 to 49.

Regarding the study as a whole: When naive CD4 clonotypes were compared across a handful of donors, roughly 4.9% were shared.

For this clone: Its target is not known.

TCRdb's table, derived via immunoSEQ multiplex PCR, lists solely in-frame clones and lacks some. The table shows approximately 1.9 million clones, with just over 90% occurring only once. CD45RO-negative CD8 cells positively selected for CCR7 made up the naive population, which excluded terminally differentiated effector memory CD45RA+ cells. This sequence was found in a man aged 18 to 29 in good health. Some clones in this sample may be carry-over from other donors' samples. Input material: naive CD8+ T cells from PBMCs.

DNA for the CDR3: TGCAGCGTTGAAGAGCGGGGGAGCTCAAATGAGCAGTTCTTC. Translation: CSVEERGSSNEQFF. The chain employs TRBV29-1 and TRBJ2-1; 7 bases fit TRBD2. The CDR3 is 14 amino acids. J lost 7 bases, V lost 0 bases, and 6 bases had no gene match. Looked up from germline, CDR1 is SQVTM and CDR2 is ANQGSEA.